These T cell receptor beta chains were read from a single sample in a study of shared T cell receptors in the human thymus. Profiling relied on immunoSEQ multiplex PCR, and the TCRdb table lists in-frame clones only, not all of them. This table holds hundreds of thousands of clones, 75% to 80% found once. The sample also formed part of further work on human thymus T cells.

The sequenced sample consisted of thymocytes. The receptors stem from a boy less than two years old with a congenital heart defect. The CDR3 runs from the conserved cysteine through the conserved F or W. The D gene is left open where the match is weak. Clone size is given for some rows only: seen once, a few or many times, or a class if the clone is expanded.

>TRBV7-2|NA|NA|TRBJ1-1
TGTGCCAGCAGCTTAGATAAGCGCTACCATAACACTGAAGCTTTCTTT
CASSLDKRYHNTEAFF
>TRBV5-1|TRBD2|NA|TRBJ2-7
TGCGCCAGCAGCTTGCGGACTAGCATCCACGAGCAGTACTTC
CASSLRTSIHEQYF
>TRBV28|NA|NA|TRBJ1-5
TGTGCCAGCACCAACAAGGGAGGGGAGCAGCCCCAGCATTTT
CASTNKGGEQPQHF
>TRBV18|TRBD1|few|TRBJ1-1
TGTGCCAGCTCACCCGGGACAGGGAAGGACACTGAAGCTTTCTTT
CASSPGTGKDTEAFF
>TRBV11-2|TRBD1|NA|TRBJ1-3
TGTGCCAGCAGCCCCGGACAGGCCGCCAACTCTGGAAACACCATATATTTT
CASSPGQAANSGNTIYF
>TRBV19|NA|once|TRBJ2-1
TGTGCCACCCACCCGGAGGGTTCCATCAATGAGCAGTTCTTC
CATHPEGSINEQFF
>TRBV9|TRBD2|NA|TRBJ2-1
TGTGCCAGCAGCGTTCGGGAGGGCCTCGGTGAGCAGTTCTTC
CASSVREGLGEQFF
>TRBV28|NA|once|TRBJ2-7
TGTGCCAGCAGTCCCAGGGCCGTAACCTCCTACGAGCAGTACTTC
CASSPRAVTSYEQYF
>TRBV2|TRBD1|NA|TRBJ2-1
TGTGCCAGCAGTCCTGACAGGGGGTTTGGGGATGAGCAGTTCTTC
CASSPDRGFGDEQFF
>TRBV30|TRBD2|NA|TRBJ2-2
TGTGCCTCCCAACTAGCGGGAGGCCCATGGGACACCGGGGAGCTGTTTTTT
CASQLAGGPWDTGELFF
>TRBV5-4|NA|NA|TRBJ2-2
TGTGCCAGCAGCTTGACAGAAGCCGGTCACACCGGGGAGCTGTTTTTT
CASSLTEAGHTGELFF
>TRBV29-1|NA|few|TRBJ2-7
TGCAGCGTGGGAGGCCTGACTGTACCCTACGAGCAGTACTTC
CSVGGLTVPYEQYF
>TRBV19|NA|NA|TRBJ1-5
TGTGCCAGTAGCGGCGGGGGAAGTCAGCCCCAGCATTTT
CASSGGGSQPQHF
>TRBV4-3|TRBD1|few|TRBJ1-2
TGCGCCAGCAGCCCGCACAGGGGGAAAGACTATGGCTACACCTTC
CASSPHRGKDYGYTF
>TRBV25-1|TRBD1|NA|TRBJ1-4
TGTGCCAGCAGTGGCCGGGACAGGGGGGATGAAAAACTGTTTTTT
CASSGRDRGDEKLFF
>TRBV7-3|TRBD2|once|TRBJ2-7
TGTGCCAGCAGCTTCATAGAGCGGGGTCGAGTCCACGAGCAGTACTTC
CASSFIERGRVHEQYF
>TRBV7-9|TRBD1|NA|TRBJ2-7
TGTGCCAGCAGCGAAGGGACAGGCACCTACGAGCAGTACTTC
CASSEGTGTYEQYF
>TRBV27|NA|NA|TRBJ2-1
TGTGCCAGCAGTTTAGCTGGAGGATACAATGAGCAGTTCTTC
CASSLAGGYNEQFF
>TRBV7-2|TRBD2|NA|TRBJ2-5
TGTGCCAGCAGCTATGGGACTAGCGGGAGTAGGGAGACCCAGTACTTC
CASSYGTSGSRETQYF
>TRBV11-3|NA|NA|TRBJ2-2
TGTGCCAGCAGCTTAGGACCAGAAAGCAGGCCCGGGGAGCTGTTTTTT
CASSLGPESRPGELFF
>TRBV2|NA|NA|TRBJ2-5
TGTGCCAGCAACGGAGGGATAGAGACCCAGTACTTC
CASNGGIETQYF
>TRBV4-3|NA|NA|TRBJ1-2
TGCGCCAGCAGCCATCGGGTGGGAGATGGCTACACCTTC
CASSHRVGDGYTF
>TRBV10-3|TRBD2|NA|TRBJ2-7
TGTGCCATCAGTGAAGGGCTAGCGGGAGAGGAACAGTACTTC
CAISEGLAGEEQYF
>TRBV10-1|NA|NA|TRBJ2-4
TGCGCCAGCAGTGAAGGCAGGGGCAAAAACATTCAGTACTTC
CASSEGRGKNIQYF
>TRBV28|TRBD1|NA|TRBJ2-7
TGTGCCAGCAGCTGCGCCAGGACAGGGGGCTACAACGAGCAGTACTTC
CASSCARTGGYNEQYF
>TRBV27|TRBD1|NA|TRBJ1-2
TGTGCCAGCAGTTTGACCGGGACAGGGGTCTATGGCTACACCTTC
CASSLTGTGVYGYTF
>TRBV30|TRBD2|few|TRBJ2-5
TGTGCCTGGCACACTAGCGGGAGATATCGAGAGACCCAGTACTTC
CAWHTSGRYRETQYF
>TRBV6-1|TRBD2|NA|TRBJ2-7
TGTGCCAGCAGTGAAGCGCGGGCGGGGCGACTAGCGGGAACCTACGAGCAGTACTTC
CASSEARAGRLAGTYEQYF
>TRBV7-8|NA|NA|TRBJ2-1
TGTGCCAGCAGCTTAGGGACTCTAGCTCCCTACAATGAGCAGTTCTTC
CASSLGTLAPYNEQFF
>TRBV30|TRBD1|few|TRBJ2-3
TGTGCCTGGAGTCGCTCCGGGACAGATAGTTCCACAGATACGCAGTATTTT
CAWSRSGTDSSTDTQYF
>TRBV5-1|TRBD1|NA|TRBJ2-5
TGCGCCAGCAGCACGGGGACAGGGAAAGAGACCCAGTACTTC
CASSTGTGKETQYF
>TRBV30|NA|NA|TRBJ2-3
TGTGCCTGGAGTGTCCCTTTAGCGCCCGACCCAGATACGCAGTATTTT
CAWSVPLAPDPDTQYF
>TRBV28|TRBD1|NA|TRBJ2-5
TGTGCCAGCAGTTTGGGACAGTTTTATCAAGAGACCCAGTACTTC
CASSLGQFYQETQYF
>TRBV10-1|NA|once|TRBJ2-7
TGCGCCAGCAGCCCTCAGCAGGACTCCTACGAGCAGTACTTC
CASSPQQDSYEQYF
>TRBV27|NA|NA|TRBJ1-4
TGTGCCAGCAGTCCCATTTTGGAGGCTAATGAAAAACTGTTTTTT
CASSPILEANEKLFF
>TRBV4-1|TRBD1|NA|TRBJ1-2
TGCGCCAGCAGCCAAGAGGGACAGGGGATAAATGATGGCTACACCTTC
CASSQEGQGINDGYTF
>TRBV27|TRBD1|once|TRBJ1-4
TGTGCCAGCAGTTGGGGACAGGCTGGTAATGAAAAACTGTTTTTT
CASSWGQAGNEKLFF
>TRBV18|NA|NA|TRBJ2-7
TGTGCCAGCTCAACGTACCAAGGGGGGGTGCCCTACGAGCAGTACTTC
CASSTYQGGVPYEQYF
>TRBV25-1|TRBD2|NA|TRBJ2-7
TGTGCCAGCAGTGAATCGGCTAGCGGCTACGAGCAGTACTTC
CASSESASGYEQYF
>TRBV4-2|TRBD1|NA|TRBJ2-7
TGTGCCAGCAGCCAACAACCGGGACAGGGGGCCTACGAGCAGTACTTC
CASSQQPGQGAYEQYF
>TRBV27|TRBD2|NA|TRBJ2-1
TGTGCCAGCAGTTTAGTGCTAGCGGGTAACGATGAGCAGTTCTTC
CASSLVLAGNDEQFF
>TRBV9|NA|NA|TRBJ2-3
TGTGCCAGCAGCGTAGAGAGGGGCACAGATACGCAGTATTTT
CASSVERGTDTQYF
>TRBV18|NA|few|TRBJ2-2
TGTGCCAGCTCACCACCGTCAGGGGAATTTCGCCCCTATACAGAGCTGTTTTTT
CASSPPSGEFRPYTELFF
>TRBV18|NA|NA|TRBJ2-1
TGTGCCAGCTCACTCCCCCAGGAGCAGTTCTTC
CASSLPQEQFF
>TRBV27|NA|NA|TRBJ2-1
TGTGCCAGCACTATGACAGGGAGGAACAATGAGCAGTTCTTC
CASTMTGRNNEQFF
>TRBV27|NA|NA|TRBJ1-5
TGTGCCAGCAGTCCCGGGATATTGGGCAATCAGCCCCAGCATTTT
CASSPGILGNQPQHF
>TRBV6-6|NA|NA|TRBJ2-2
TGTGCCAGCAGCCCGACAGGCCCCGGGGAGCTGTTTTTT
CASSPTGPGELFF
>TRBV10-2|TRBD1|few|TRBJ1-6
TGCGCCAGCAGAAAACAGGGGGATTCACCCCTCCACTTT
CASRKQGDSPLHF
>TRBV4-1|NA|few|TRBJ1-5
TGCGCCAGCAGCCAGGGGAGCGGTCAGCCCCAGCATTTT
CASSQGSGQPQHF
>TRBV6-6|NA|NA|TRBJ2-7
TGTGCCAGCAGCGACATTCTAACCGAGGGGGAATACGAGCAGTACTTC
CASSDILTEGEYEQYF
>TRBV5-1|TRBD2|NA|TRBJ2-3
TGCGCCAGCAGCCCAGCTAGCGGAGACGGGACAGATACGCAGTATTTT
CASSPASGDGTDTQYF
>TRBV29-1|TRBD1|NA|TRBJ1-3
TGCAGCGTTGAGGAGGACAGGGGGCATGGAAACACCATATATTTT
CSVEEDRGHGNTIYF
>TRBV6-4|NA|NA|TRBJ1-5
TGTGCCAGCGGCACAGATCAGCCCCAGCATTTT
CASGTDQPQHF
>TRBV29-1|NA|NA|TRBJ2-1
TGCAGCGCGGCGGCGGGTCTCGGGCAGTTCTTC
CSAAAGLGQFF
>TRBV6-4|TRBD2|NA|TRBJ2-4
TGTGCCAGCAGTGACACGGGGTCTAGCGGGAGGGCCGGGCCCAAAAACATTCAGTACTTC
CASSDTGSSGRAGPKNIQYF
>TRBV5-4|NA|few|TRBJ1-1
TGTGCCAGCGGGCTAATGAACACTGAAGCTTTCTTT
CASGLMNTEAFF
>TRBV7-6|TRBD2|NA|TRBJ2-1
TGTGCCAGCAGCTTACCCGGGACTAACAATGAGCAGTTCTTC
CASSLPGTNNEQFF